This T cell receptor (beta chain) was sequenced during a study of neurological immune-mediated disorders. TCRdb called the 5' RACE reads again in MiXCR, with one record for every CDR3 protein. The table has some 50,000 distinct CDR3 sequences, 15% to 20% seen once. Specimen: PBMCs. This clonotype was sampled from a man aged 55 to 69 in good health.

CDR3 residues: CASSFEGGTYEQYF. The CDR3 region has the DNA TGCGCCAGCAGCTTTGAGGGGGGGACCTACGAGCAGTACTTC. V usage is TRBV5-1 and J usage is TRBJ2-7; maybe TRBD2 (7 bases). Trimming pared 2 bases from V and 2 bases from J, leaving 11 bases between. The length of the CDR3 is 14 residues. From germline, CDR1 is SGHRS and CDR2 YFSETQ.